This entry is about one T cell receptor (beta chain). Antigen: not known. The table came from immunoSEQ multiplex PCR; TCRdb's copy has only in-frame clones and leaves some out. The sample has roughly 82,000 clones; approximately 85% are singletons. This sample was taken from a study of T cell responses to AZD1222 COVID-19 vaccine. The wider study: Second doses that came at about 4 or about 12 weeks were put together.

Study findings and constraints: Targets within unmutated variant regions were reportedly found for nearly half of spike-specific TCRs. The study found vaccine-associated CD4 TCRs spanning spike, dominant at 160-218 and 743-854. Donors were mostly white British, more females; clonal diversity possibly underestimated.

The CDR3 extends over 15 amino acids. Germline V gives CDR1 GTSNPN, CDR2 SVGIG (reference sequence). The V and J ends lost 6 bases and 2 bases, in that order; junction bases with no gene match: 10. The TCR comes from an adult in good health. Sequencing used peripheral blood, obtained on day 0 of AZD1222 vaccination. V is TRBV30 and J is TRBJ1-2; 9 bases fit TRBD1. For the CDR3, the DNA is TGTGCCTGCAAAAGGGACAGGGCTCGGAACTATGGCTACACCTTC. Translation: CACKRDRARNYGYTF.